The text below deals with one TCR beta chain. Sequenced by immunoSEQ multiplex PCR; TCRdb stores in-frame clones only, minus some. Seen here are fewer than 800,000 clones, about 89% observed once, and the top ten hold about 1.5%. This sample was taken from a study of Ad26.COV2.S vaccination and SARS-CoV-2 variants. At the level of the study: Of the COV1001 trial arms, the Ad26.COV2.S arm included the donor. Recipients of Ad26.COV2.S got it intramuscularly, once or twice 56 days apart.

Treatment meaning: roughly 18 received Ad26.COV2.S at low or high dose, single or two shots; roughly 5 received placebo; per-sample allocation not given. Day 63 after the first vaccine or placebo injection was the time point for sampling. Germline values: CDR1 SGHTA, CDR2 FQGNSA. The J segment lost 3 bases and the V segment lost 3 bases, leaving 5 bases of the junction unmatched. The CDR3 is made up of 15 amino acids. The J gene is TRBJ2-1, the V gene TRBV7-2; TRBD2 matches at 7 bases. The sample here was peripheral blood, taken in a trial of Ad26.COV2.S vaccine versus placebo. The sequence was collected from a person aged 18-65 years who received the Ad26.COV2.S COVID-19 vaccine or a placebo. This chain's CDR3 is CASSLGGTNYNEQFF. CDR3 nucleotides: TGTGCCAGCAGCTTGGGCGGGACTAACTACAATGAGCAGTTCTTC.